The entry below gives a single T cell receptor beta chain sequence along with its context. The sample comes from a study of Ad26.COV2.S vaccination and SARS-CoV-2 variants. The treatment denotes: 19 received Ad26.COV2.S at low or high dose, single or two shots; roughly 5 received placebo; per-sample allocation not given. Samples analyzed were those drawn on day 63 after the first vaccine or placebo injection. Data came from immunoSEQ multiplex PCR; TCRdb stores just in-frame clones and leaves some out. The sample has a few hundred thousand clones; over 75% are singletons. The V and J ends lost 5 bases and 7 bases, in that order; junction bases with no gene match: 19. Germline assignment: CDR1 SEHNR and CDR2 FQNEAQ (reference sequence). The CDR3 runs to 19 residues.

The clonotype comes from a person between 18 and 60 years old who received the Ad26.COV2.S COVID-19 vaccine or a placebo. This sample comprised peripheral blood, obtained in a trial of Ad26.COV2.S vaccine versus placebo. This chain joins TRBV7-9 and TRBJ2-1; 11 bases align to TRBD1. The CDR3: CASSTWTGGKGSFVNEQFF. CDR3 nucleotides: TGTGCCAGCAGCACCTGGACAGGGGGCAAGGGGTCGTTCGTAAATGAGCAGTTCTTC.